The 10 T cell receptor beta chains reported below all come from one sample, sequenced in a study of cytomegalovirus exposure and HLA in healthy donors (dated by TCRdb to about 2017). The library relied on the immunoSEQ multiplex PCR assay. For the multiplex PCR, a mixture combining 60 forward primers for TCR Vbeta segments and 13 reverse primers for TCR Jbeta segments was used. As stored in TCRdb, this immuneACCESS dataset retains in-frame rearrangements with V and J assigned. A fraction of the clones does not appear; measured against another copy, unresolved V genes explain less than half of the discrepancy, and the remainder lacks a known reason. The sample's records list some 130,000 clones. The ten biggest clones cover 2% of the sample. The sequenced material came from PBMCs. The receptors were sampled from a woman in her sixties or seventies in good health and CMV-seronegative.

The genes are TRBV10-3 and TRBJ2-7; 8 bases agree with TRBD2. The CDR3 length is 14 residues. Losses at the gene ends were 10 bases for V and 4 bases for J; bases not matched to a gene: 12. Per germline, CDR1 ENHRY and CDR2 SYGVKD. CDR3 loop: CATRGGLYFYEQYF. CDR3 sequence (DNA): TGTGCCACCCGCGGGGGGCTTTATTTTTACGAGCAGTACTTC.

The V gene is TRBV7-9, the J gene TRBJ2-3, with 7 bases fitting TRBD2. The V and J ends lost 1 base and 2 bases, in that order; junction bases with no gene match: 6. CDR1 SEHNR and CDR2 FQNEAQ come from the germline V gene (reference sequence). This CDR3 has 16 residues. CDR3: CASSLGLAEHTDTQYF. Here the CDR3 DNA reads TGTGCCAGCAGCTTAGGCCTAGCGGAGCACACAGATACGCAGTATTTT.

The J gene is TRBJ2-1, the V gene TRBV5-4, with 13 bases matching TRBD2. The CDR3 extends over 19 amino acids. Germline V gene sequence: CDR1 SGHNT, CDR2 YYREEE (reference sequence). Trimming took 3 bases from V and 4 from J; bases not matched to a gene: 13. CDR3 DNA: TGTGCCAGCAGCTCGGGGAAGACTAGCGGGAGGCCCCTATACAATGAGCAGTTCTTC. It encodes CASSSGKTSGRPLYNEQFF.

V is TRBV7-9 and J is TRBJ1-2; D remains unclear. This CDR3 contains 11 residues. Germline V gene lookup returns CDR1 SEHNR and CDR2 FQNEAQ (reference sequence). V was trimmed by 5 bases and J by 8 bases, leaving 9 bases between them. The CDR3 loop reads CASSTLQGYTF. In DNA form, the CDR3 reads TGTGCCAGCAGCACCCTACAGGGCTACACCTTC.

The chain employs TRBV28 and TRBJ1-2; no firm D call. V was trimmed by 8 bases and J by 2 bases, leaving 9 bases between them. Germline V CDR1 and CDR2: MDHEN, SYDVKM. The length of the CDR3 is 12 residues. The CDR3 DNA reads TGTGCCAGCCTTCAGGCAAACTATGGCTACACCTTC. It translates to CASLQANYGYTF.

This chain uses TRBV18 with TRBJ2-7; 9 bases are a match to TRBD2. J gave up 6 bases and V 0 bases, and 9 bases lay outside the gene matches. The CDR3 runs to 16 residues. The V gene's germline CDR1 is KGHSH and CDR2 LQKENI. This CDR3 is CASSPPSIAGASEQYF. The CDR3 bases are TGTGCCAGCTCACCACCGAGTATAGCGGGGGCCTCCGAGCAGTACTTC.

V gene TRBV27 combines with J gene TRBJ2-2; 10 bases align to TRBD1. Germline CDR1 and CDR2: MNHEY and SMNVEV (reference sequence). V was clipped by 6 bases and J by 2 bases; unmatched bases: 18. The CDR3 has 20 amino acids. The CDR3 loop reads CASRKAPRTGTGANTGELFF. The CDR3 DNA reads as TGTGCCAGCAGGAAGGCCCCCCGTACCGGGACAGGGGCAAACACCGGGGAGCTGTTTTTT.

The chain is built from TRBV28 and TRBJ2-2; 10 bases agree with TRBD1. J was trimmed by 4 bases and V by 7 bases; bases with no gene match: 6. The CDR3 covers 15 residues. CDR1 is MDHEN and CDR2 is SYDVKM in the germline V gene. The CDR3 bases are TGTGCCAGCATGACCGGGACAGGGGTCACCGGGGAGCTGTTTTTT. Protein: CASMTGTGVTGELFF.

J is TRBJ2-1 and V is TRBV5-1; D gene uncertain. Looked up from germline, CDR1 is SGHRS and CDR2 is YFSETQ. The CDR3 has 13 amino acids. V gave up 3 bases and J gave up 6 bases, with 10 bases separating them. The CDR3 nucleotides are TGCGCCAGCAGCTGGCCCGGCGGCAATGAGCAGTTCTTC. This encodes CASSWPGGNEQFF.

V usage is TRBV5-6 and J usage is TRBJ2-3; 9 bases match TRBD1. This CDR3 is 16 amino acids long. Germline lookup yields CDR1 SGHDT and CDR2 YYEEEE. V lost 1 base to trimming and J lost 6 bases; unmatched junction nucleotides: 9. The DNA for the CDR3 is TGTGCCAGCAGCTTGATCGGGACAGGGTTAGCGGATACGCAGTATTTT. This encodes CASSLIGTGLADTQYF.